The rows below give T cell receptor beta chains drawn from one sample of a study of neoadjuvant nivolumab and ipilimumab in lung cancer. Some clones are missing from TCRdb's copy, which holds only in-frame ones; the method was immunoSEQ multiplex PCR. The sample gives fewer than 30,000 clones, about three quarters of which show up once; 15% to 20% is in the top ten. The material was tumor tissue, obtained after neoadjuvant nivolumab, alone or with ipilimumab, at or shortly before surgery. The receptor set was obtained from an adult with non-small cell lung cancer. CDR3s leave out the opening cysteine and the closing phenylalanine or tryptophan. Each record gives: V gene, D gene, J gene, CDR3 protein. D genes are given only for firm matches.

>TRBV30|-|TRBJ2-4
AWTVAKNIQY
>TRBV2|-|TRBJ1-5
ASRSLKDTANQPQH
>TRBV5-4|-|TRBJ2-7
ASSPPTSGGIGYEQY
>TRBV18|-|TRBJ2-3
ASSIAVGTDTQY
>TRBV10-1|-|TRBJ2-3
ASSDREADTQY
>TRBV9|TRBD1|TRBJ2-7
ASSVGQGVPYEQY
>TRBV2|-|TRBJ1-1
ASRQQTNTEAF
>TRBV5-1|TRBD1|TRBJ1-4
ASSQGGGNEKLF
>TRBV7-6|-|TRBJ1-5
ATHHVARGTGQPQH
>TRBV5-1|TRBD2|TRBJ2-1
ASSPGTSGGYNEQF
>TRBV5-1|-|TRBJ2-1
ASSSRPGVNNEQF
>TRBV5-1|TRBD1|TRBJ1-6
ASSLGDRGESPLH
>TRBV5-1|TRBD2|TRBJ2-3
ASSLGILAGGTDTQY
>TRBV9|-|TRBJ2-1
ASSVVVSSNEQF
>TRBV10-3|-|TRBJ2-7
AGGGQGRYEQY
>TRBV5-4|-|TRBJ2-7
ASSLDQLYEQY
>TRBV6-6|TRBD2|TRBJ2-7
ASSYKAGASYYEQY
>TRBV11-2|TRBD2|TRBJ2-3
ASSARGGQADTQY
>TRBV18|TRBD1|TRBJ2-3
ASRTGSGDTQY
>TRBV5-5|-|TRBJ1-3
ASSPSVRGDSGNTIY
>TRBV5-6|-|TRBJ2-5
ASSFPPGAKTQY
>TRBV10-3|-|TRBJ2-2
AIAPSIPGNTGELF
>TRBV7-2|-|TRBJ2-7
ASSPGPNYEQY
>TRBV15|-|TRBJ1-2
ATSRDRTSGYT
>TRBV5-1|TRBD1|TRBJ2-1
ASSLTGGGHEQF
>TRBV6-5|-|TRBJ1-1
ASSYRDNTEAF
>TRBV11-3|TRBD2|TRBJ2-7
ASSPRSGGEQY
>TRBV7-3|-|TRBJ2-7
ASSLAVGQPEQY
>TRBV28|-|TRBJ1-1
ASRPGVMEAF
>TRBV28|-|TRBJ1-1
ASSILDEAF
>TRBV19|TRBD1|TRBJ2-2
ASSFSGGSHTGELF
>TRBV4-2|TRBD1|TRBJ1-6
ASSQAGTDYNSPLH
>TRBV30|TRBD1|TRBJ1-5
AWSGQGVRPQH
>TRBV11-2|TRBD1|TRBJ2-7
ASSPTGSYEQY
>TRBV5-1|TRBD2|TRBJ2-1
ASSGLAGASYNEQF
>TRBV6-5|-|TRBJ1-2
ASRATVNYGYT
>TRBV5-4|TRBD2|TRBJ2-1
ASSLLAGDTYNEQF
>TRBV5-6|-|TRBJ2-2
ASSFYQLGTGELF
>TRBV6-5|TRBD1|TRBJ1-3
ASSYSGQGRGNTIY
>TRBV7-2|TRBD1|TRBJ2-7
ASSPLQGEQY
>TRBV7-9|TRBD1|TRBJ1-6
ASSPLLQGAASPLH
>TRBV29-1|-|TRBJ2-2
SVEEGSANTGELF
>TRBV7-9|-|TRBJ1-1
ASSFGGGTEAF